This entry concerns a single TCR beta chain. Its antigen is undetermined. The junction differs from germline at one of its ends, possibly a read error. TCRdb fed the 5' RACE reads into MiXCR, producing one record per CDR3 protein. The top ten clones hold around 8.1% of a sample with fewer than 650,000 distinct CDR3 sequences, around a sixth of them seen once. This sample stems from a study of T-cell memory formation after mild COVID-19. Study-level findings and limits: CD4+ bias marked clones expanding day 15 to 37, unlike balanced contracting clones.

Germline V CDR1 and CDR2: SGHTA, FQGNSA. CDR3 length: 15 residues. This TCR came from an adult woman who had mild COVID-19 (a few samples of this study predate the infection). Cell type and time point are not known. The specimen was PBMCs or a T cell subset sorted from them (not recorded which). V gene TRBV7-2 combines with J gene TRBJ2-7; 11 bases fit TRBD1. CDR3 in amino acids: CVSSITGTGGIEQYF. CDR3 nucleotide sequence: TGTGTCAGCAGCATTACCGGGACAGGGGGGATCGAGCAGTACTTC.